The 22 T cell receptor beta chains presented below share a single source sample, sequenced in a study of cytomegalovirus exposure and HLA in healthy donors. With 60 Vbeta and 13 Jbeta primers, the PCR was carried out. This table comes from immunoSEQ multiplex PCR, and its TCRdb copy is limited to in-frame clones, with some not included. The repertoire holds around 180,000 clones, with 70% to 90% as singletons. The sample comprised PBMCs. These receptors originate from a male donor in good health and CMV-seronegative.

The CDR3 sequence is CASGLAEYNEQFF. The CDR3 DNA sequence: TGTGCCAGCGGACTAGCGGAATACAATGAGCAGTTCTTC. The rearrangement links TRBV11-2 to TRBJ2-1; 10 positions match TRBD2. V shed 8 bases, J shed 4 bases, and the junction held 2 bases outside the gene matches. The CDR3 loop spans 13 amino acids. Germline CDR1 reads SGHAT; CDR2 reads FQNNGV.

The CDR3 sequence is CASSSSGTGGLGSGNTIYF. CDR3 DNA: TGCGCCAGCAGCTCTTCCGGGACAGGGGGGCTGGGGTCTGGAAACACCATATATTTT. The chain combines TRBV5-1 with TRBJ1-3; 11 nucleotides line up with TRBD1. The CDR3 covers 19 residues. Germline values: CDR1 SGHRS, CDR2 YFSETQ. V lost 3 bases to trimming and J lost 1 base; unmatched junction nucleotides: 12.

V and J are TRBV7-9 and TRBJ2-2; weak D call: TRBD2 (5 bases). This CDR3 is 12 amino acids long. With 7 bases removed from V and 6 bases from J, the gap between germline ends came to 9 bases. Germline V gene data show CDR1 as SEHNR and CDR2 as FQNEAQ (reference sequence). This chain's CDR3 is CASIRGPGELFF. As DNA, the CDR3 is TGTGCCAGCATCCGGGGTCCCGGGGAGCTGTTTTTT.

The chain carries TRBV29-1 and TRBJ2-7; TRBD1 is a possible D gene (5 bases). The V and J ends lost 3 bases and 5 bases respectively, with 11 bases between them. This CDR3 spans 12 amino acids. In germline, CDR1 is SQVTM, CDR2 ANQGSEA. The CDR3 DNA is TGCAGCGTTGACTACCAGGGTAACGAGCAGTACTTC. Translated: CSVDYQGNEQYF.

V is TRBV5-1 and J is TRBJ2-2; TRBD2 aligns across 13 bases. CDR3 length: 16 amino acids. The J segment lost 6 bases and the V segment lost 3 bases, leaving 5 bases of the junction unmatched. Germline CDR1 and CDR2: SGHRS and YFSETQ. The CDR3, as DNA: TGCGCCAGCAGCTCGATGACTAGCGGGAGGTCCGGGGAGCTGTTTTTT. Translating it yields CASSSMTSGRSGELFF.

The chain links TRBV28 to TRBJ2-7; D unresolved. The CDR3 sequence is 15 residues long. The V gene's germline CDR1 is MDHEN and CDR2 SYDVKM. With 2 bases removed from V and 0 bases from J, the gap between germline ends came to 11 bases. The CDR3 loop is CASSLGSVNSYEQYF. CDR3 sequence (DNA): TGTGCCAGCAGTTTAGGTTCAGTAAACTCCTACGAGCAGTACTTC.

The V call is TRBV13, the J call TRBJ2-1; D call uncertain. The germline V and J ends were trimmed by 4 bases and 6 bases, with 7 bases remaining between them. CDR3 length: 12 amino acids. Germline assignment: CDR1 PRHDT and CDR2 FYEKMQ (reference sequence). CDR3 DNA: TGTGCCAGCAGCTCCAAATTCAATGAGCAGTTCTTC. Amino acid sequence: CASSSKFNEQFF.

This rearrangement joins TRBV19 to TRBJ2-7, with 7 positions matching TRBD1. V dropped 5 bases and J dropped 1; count of bases not matched to a gene: 8. Germline lookup yields CDR1 LNHDA and CDR2 SQIVND (reference sequence). The CDR3 spans 15 residues. The CDR3 region is CASSSTGAKSYEQYF. The CDR3 nucleotides are TGTGCCAGTAGTTCCACAGGGGCCAAATCCTACGAGCAGTACTTC. Looking up the rest from reference TRBV19 and TRBJ2-7 gives the full variable domain: DGGITQSPKYLFRKEGQNVTLSCEQNLNHDAMYWYRQDPGQGLRLIYYSQIVNDFQKGDIAEGYSVSREKKESFPLTVTSAQKNPTAFYLCASSSTGAKSYEQYFGPGTRLTVT.

The sample holds a few counts of this clone. V usage is TRBV6-5 and J usage is TRBJ1-4; D not certain. V shed 5 bases and J shed 5 bases, with 6 bases lying between them. The CDR3 runs to 12 residues. Germline V gene lookup returns CDR1 MNHEY and CDR2 SVGAGI. In DNA, the CDR3 is TGTGCCAGCAGTCGAGTGAATGAAAAACTGTTTTTT. Translated: CASSRVNEKLFF.

CDR3 region: CATSTGVIYEQYF. Here the CDR3 DNA reads TGTGCCACTTCGACAGGGGTAATCTACGAGCAGTACTTC. V is TRBV10-3 and J is TRBJ2-7, with TRBD1 identical over 8 bases. The CDR3 length is 13 residues. Trimming removed 10 bases from V and 3 bases from J; junction bases left unmatched: 8. Per the germline V gene, CDR1 is ENHRY and CDR2 is SYGVKD.

The chain's CDR3 is CASTPTGGDPGELFF. In nucleotides, the CDR3 is TGTGCCAGCACCCCGACAGGGGGCGATCCCGGGGAGCTGTTTTTT. V and J are TRBV6-5 and TRBJ2-2; 10 bases align to TRBD1. The CDR3 loop spans 15 amino acids. Germline V gene data show CDR1 as MNHEY and CDR2 as SVGAGI. The J segment lost 6 bases and the V segment lost 7 bases, leaving 8 bases of the junction unmatched.

This clone has just one count. The rearrangement uses TRBV5-4 and TRBJ2-2; perhaps TRBD2 as D (7 bases). There are 15 residues in the CDR3. V lost 6 bases and J lost 4, with 16 bases in between. CDR1 and CDR2 from the germline V gene are SGHNT and YYREEE (reference sequence). Here the CDR3 DNA reads TGTGCCAGCAAGGGGGGGGAGATGATCACCGGGGAGCTGTTTTTT. This translates into CASKGGEMITGELFF.

The chain combines TRBV2 with TRBJ1-5, with D possibly matching TRBD1 (5 bases). V gave up 8 bases and J gave up 0 bases, with 8 bases separating them. CDR3 size: 13 residues. In germline, CDR1 is SNHLY, CDR2 FYNNEI. This chain's CDR3 is CASRGDSNQPQHF. DNA of the CDR3: TGTGCCAGCCGGGGGGATAGCAATCAGCCCCAGCATTTT.

Only a few counts were recorded for this clone. The chain uses TRBV4-3 and TRBJ1-5; a weak D match, TRBD1 (5 bases). The V end lost 3 bases, the J end lost 0 bases, and 21 bases lay between the germline ends. Germline V gene data show CDR1 as LGHNA and CDR2 as YSLEER. The CDR3 spans 19 residues. The CDR3 DNA reads as TGCGCCAGCAGCCAGGTGGTCCATAACAGGCGAACTAGCAATCAGCCCCAGCATTTT. This encodes CASSQVVHNRRTSNQPQHF.

The gene calls are TRBV7-2 and TRBJ2-1, with 11 positions matching TRBD2. There are 13 residues in the CDR3. V gave up 6 bases and J gave up 7 bases; unmatched junction bases: 2. Per the germline V gene, CDR1 is SGHTA and CDR2 is FQGNSA. The CDR3 here is CASSWTSGNEQFF. The CDR3 region has the DNA TGTGCCAGCAGTTGGACTAGCGGGAATGAGCAGTTCTTC.

The chain recombines TRBV9 with TRBJ1-4, with a possible D match to TRBD1 (6 bases). CDR1 is SGDLS, CDR2 YYNGEE, per germline. With 2 bases removed from V and 8 bases from J, the gap between germline ends came to 16 bases. There are 15 residues in the CDR3. The CDR3, as DNA: TGTGCCAGCAGCGTGGGGGGGGCAAGCTTGGAAAAACTGTTTTTT. Amino acid sequence: CASSVGGASLEKLFF.

This clone was counted a single time. Sequence at one end of the junction differs from germline and may be a read error. The chain combines TRBV19 with TRBJ2-7; D is perhaps TRBD1 (6 bases). CDR3 length: 13 residues. Germline values: CDR1 LNHDA, CDR2 SQIVND (reference sequence). This CDR3 is CASSMQTPGHPTF. The CDR3 region has the DNA TGTGCCAGTAGTATGCAAACTCCGGGACACCCAACCTTC. The whole variable domain, remainder taken from reference TRBV19 and TRBJ2-7, is DGGITQSPKYLFRKEGQNVTLSCEQNLNHDAMYWYRQDPGQGLRLIYYSQIVNDFQKGDIAEGYSVSREKKESFPLTVTSAQKNPTAFYLCASSMQTPGHPTFGPGTRLTVT.

This chain links TRBV30 with TRBJ2-7; TRBD2 might be the D (7 bases). Germline V gene data show CDR1 as GTSNPN and CDR2 as SVGIG (reference sequence). The V end lost 5 bases, the J end lost 7 bases, and 21 bases lay between the germline ends. The CDR3 totals 14 residues. The CDR3 region is CAWGLYTGGLEQYF. For the CDR3, the DNA is TGTGCCTGGGGTTTGTATACGGGGGGCCTAGAGCAGTACTTC.

V is TRBV7-2 and J is TRBJ2-4; TRBD1 aligns across 8 bases. The CDR3 contains 14 residues. V shed 4 bases and J 8 bases; nucleotides not matched to a gene: 7. CDR1 is SGHTA and CDR2 is FQGNSA in the germline V gene. The CDR3 loop reads CASSSRTGQDIQYF. The CDR3 DNA sequence: TGTGCCAGCAGCTCTAGGACGGGACAGGACATTCAGTACTTC.

The gene calls are TRBV7-3 and TRBJ2-1; 12 nucleotides line up with TRBD2. Trimming removed 5 bases from V and 4 bases from J; junction bases left unmatched: 3. Germline values: CDR1 SGHTA, CDR2 FQGTGA. This CDR3 has 15 amino acids. CDR3: CASSLTSGGYNEQFF. CDR3 DNA sequence: TGTGCCAGCAGCCTGACTAGCGGGGGATACAATGAGCAGTTCTTC.

This rearrangement joins TRBV18 to TRBJ1-3; no definite D call. Trimming shortened V by 5 bases and J by 4 bases, and 15 bases separated the two germline ends. This CDR3 contains 15 residues. CDR1 KGHSH and CDR2 LQKENI come from the germline V gene. The CDR3 reads CASSKAATRGNTIYF. CDR3 nucleotides: TGTGCCAGCTCAAAGGCGGCAACCCGGGGAAACACCATATATTTT.

The chain joins TRBV27 to TRBJ2-2; a weak D match, TRBD1 (5 bases). The CDR3 loop spans 14 amino acids. Germline CDR1 MNHEY, CDR2 SMNVEV (reference sequence). Trimming removed 4 bases at V and 5 bases at J, with 11 bases between. CDR3 region: CASSYRQRTGELFF. The CDR3, as DNA: TGTGCCAGCAGTTACCGACAGAGAACCGGGGAGCTGTTTTTT.